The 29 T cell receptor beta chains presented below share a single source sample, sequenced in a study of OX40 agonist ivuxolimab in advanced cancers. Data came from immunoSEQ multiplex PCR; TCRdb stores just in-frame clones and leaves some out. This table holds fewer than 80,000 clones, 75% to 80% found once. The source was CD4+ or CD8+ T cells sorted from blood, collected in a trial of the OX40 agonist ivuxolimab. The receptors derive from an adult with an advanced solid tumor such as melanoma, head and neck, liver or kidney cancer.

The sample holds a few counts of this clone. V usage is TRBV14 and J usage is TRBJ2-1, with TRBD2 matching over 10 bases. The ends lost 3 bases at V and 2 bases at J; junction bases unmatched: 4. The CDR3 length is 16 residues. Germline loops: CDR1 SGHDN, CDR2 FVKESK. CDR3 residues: CASSQTLAGAYNEQFF. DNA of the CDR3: TGTGCCAGCAGCCAGACCCTAGCGGGGGCCTACAATGAGCAGTTCTTC.

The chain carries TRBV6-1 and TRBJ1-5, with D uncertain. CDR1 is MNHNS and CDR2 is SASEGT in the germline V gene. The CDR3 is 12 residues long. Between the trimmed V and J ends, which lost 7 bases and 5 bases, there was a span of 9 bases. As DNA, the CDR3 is TGTGCCAGCACCTTGGCGGATCAGCCCCAGCATTTT. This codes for CASTLADQPQHF.

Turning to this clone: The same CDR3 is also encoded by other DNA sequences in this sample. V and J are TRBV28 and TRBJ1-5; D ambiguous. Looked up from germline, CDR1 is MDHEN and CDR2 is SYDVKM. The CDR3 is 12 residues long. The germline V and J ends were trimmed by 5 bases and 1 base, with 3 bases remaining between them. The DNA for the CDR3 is TGTGCCAGCAGTAGAAGCAATCAGCCCCAGCATTTT. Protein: CASSRSNQPQHF. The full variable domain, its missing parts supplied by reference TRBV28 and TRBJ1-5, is DVKVTQSSRYLVKRTGEKVFLECVQDMDHENMFWYRQDPGLGLRLIYFSYDVKMKEKGDIPEGYSVSREKKERFSLILESASTNQTSMYLCASSRSNQPQHFGDGTRLSIL.

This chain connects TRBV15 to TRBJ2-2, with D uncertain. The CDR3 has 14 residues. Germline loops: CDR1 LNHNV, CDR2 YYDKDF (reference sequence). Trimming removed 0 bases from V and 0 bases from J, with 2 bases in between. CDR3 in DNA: TGTGCCACCAGCAGAGACCCGAACACCGGGGAGCTGTTTTTT. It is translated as CATSRDPNTGELFF.

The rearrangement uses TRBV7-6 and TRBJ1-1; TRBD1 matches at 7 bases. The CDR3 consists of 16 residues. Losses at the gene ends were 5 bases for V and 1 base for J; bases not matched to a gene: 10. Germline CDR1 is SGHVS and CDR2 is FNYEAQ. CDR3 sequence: CASSKGPGTENTEAFF. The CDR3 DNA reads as TGTGCCAGCAGCAAAGGGCCCGGGACAGAGAACACTGAAGCTTTCTTT.

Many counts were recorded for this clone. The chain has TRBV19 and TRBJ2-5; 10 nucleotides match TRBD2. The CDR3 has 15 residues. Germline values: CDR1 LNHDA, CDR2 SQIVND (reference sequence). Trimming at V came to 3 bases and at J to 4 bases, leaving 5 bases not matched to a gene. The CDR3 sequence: CASSISSGGAETQYF. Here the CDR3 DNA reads TGTGCCAGTAGTATCTCGAGCGGGGGGGCAGAGACCCAGTACTTC.

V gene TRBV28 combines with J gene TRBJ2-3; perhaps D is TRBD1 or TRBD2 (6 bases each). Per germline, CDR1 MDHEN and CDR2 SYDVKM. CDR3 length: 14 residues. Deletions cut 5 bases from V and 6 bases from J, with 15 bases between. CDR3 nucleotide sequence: TGTGCCAGCAGTAATAGGGGGGAGCCCGATACGCAGTATTTT. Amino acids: CASSNRGEPDTQYF.

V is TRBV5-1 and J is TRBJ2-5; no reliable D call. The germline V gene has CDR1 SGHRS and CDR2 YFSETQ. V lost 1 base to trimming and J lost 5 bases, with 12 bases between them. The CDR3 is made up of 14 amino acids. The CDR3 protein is CASSLSSTEETQYF. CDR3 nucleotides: TGCGCCAGCAGCTTGTCCTCCACGGAGGAGACCCAGTACTTC.

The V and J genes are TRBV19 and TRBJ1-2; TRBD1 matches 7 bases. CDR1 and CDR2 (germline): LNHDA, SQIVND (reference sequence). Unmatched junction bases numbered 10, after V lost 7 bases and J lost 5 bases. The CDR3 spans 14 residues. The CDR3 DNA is TGTGCCAGTAATCCGTGGGGACAGAAGTATGGCTACACCTTC. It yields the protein CASNPWGQKYGYTF.

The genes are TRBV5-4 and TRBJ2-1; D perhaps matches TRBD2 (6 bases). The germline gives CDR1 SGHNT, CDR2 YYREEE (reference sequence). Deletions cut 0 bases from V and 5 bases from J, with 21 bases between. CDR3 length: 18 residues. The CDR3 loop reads CASSLGGLALILNNEQFF. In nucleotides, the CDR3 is TGTGCCAGCAGCTTGGGGGGACTGGCACTAATCCTAAACAATGAGCAGTTCTTC.

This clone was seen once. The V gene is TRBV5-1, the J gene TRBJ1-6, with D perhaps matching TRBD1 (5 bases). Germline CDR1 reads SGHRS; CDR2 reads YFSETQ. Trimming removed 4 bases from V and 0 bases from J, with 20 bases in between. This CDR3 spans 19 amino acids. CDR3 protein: CASSATPVGVYSYNSPLHF. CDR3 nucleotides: TGCGCCAGCAGCGCAACCCCGGTGGGGGTGTACTCCTATAATTCACCCCTCCACTTT.

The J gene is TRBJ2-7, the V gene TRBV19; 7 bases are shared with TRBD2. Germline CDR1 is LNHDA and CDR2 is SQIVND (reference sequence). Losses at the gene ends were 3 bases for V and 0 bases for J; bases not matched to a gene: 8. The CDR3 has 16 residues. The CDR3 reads CASSMQSSGSSYEQYF. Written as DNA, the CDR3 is TGTGCCAGTAGTATGCAATCTAGCGGATCCTCCTACGAGCAGTACTTC.

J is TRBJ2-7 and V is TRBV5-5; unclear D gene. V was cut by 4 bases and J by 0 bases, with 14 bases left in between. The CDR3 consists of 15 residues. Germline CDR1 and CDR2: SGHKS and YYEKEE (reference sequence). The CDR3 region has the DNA TGTGCCAGCAGCCTCCGTTACGTAAGCTCCTACGAGCAGTACTTC. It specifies CASSLRYVSSYEQYF.

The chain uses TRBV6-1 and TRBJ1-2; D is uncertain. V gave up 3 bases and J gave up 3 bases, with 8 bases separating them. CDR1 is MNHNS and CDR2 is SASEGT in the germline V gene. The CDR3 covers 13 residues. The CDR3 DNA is TGTGCCAGCAGTGATTGGGATGACTATGGCTACACCTTC. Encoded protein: CASSDWDDYGYTF.

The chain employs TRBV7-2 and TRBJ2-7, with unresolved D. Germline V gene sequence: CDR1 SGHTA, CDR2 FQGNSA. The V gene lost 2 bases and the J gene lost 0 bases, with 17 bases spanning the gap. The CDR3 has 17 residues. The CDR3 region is CASSLNLGWADSYEQYF. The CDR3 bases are TGTGCCAGCAGCTTAAACTTGGGTTGGGCGGACTCCTACGAGCAGTACTTC.

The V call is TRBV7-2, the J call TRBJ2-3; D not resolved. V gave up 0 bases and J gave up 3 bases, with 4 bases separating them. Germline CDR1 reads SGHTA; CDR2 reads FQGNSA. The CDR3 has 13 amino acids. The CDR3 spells CASSLAPTDTQYF. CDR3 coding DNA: TGTGCCAGCAGCTTAGCCCCGACAGATACGCAGTATTTT.

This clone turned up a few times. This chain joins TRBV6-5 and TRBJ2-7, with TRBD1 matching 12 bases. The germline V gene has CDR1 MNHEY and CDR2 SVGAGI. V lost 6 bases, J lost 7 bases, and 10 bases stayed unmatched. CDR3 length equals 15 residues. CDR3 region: CASSRPGQGAWEQYF. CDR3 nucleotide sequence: TGTGCCAGCAGCAGACCGGGACAGGGGGCGTGGGAGCAGTACTTC.

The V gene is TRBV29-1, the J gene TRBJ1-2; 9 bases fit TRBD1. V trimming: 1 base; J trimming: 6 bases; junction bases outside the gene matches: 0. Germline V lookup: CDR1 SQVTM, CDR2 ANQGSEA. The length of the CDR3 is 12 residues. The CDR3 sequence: CSVEGTGDGYTF. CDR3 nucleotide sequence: TGCAGCGTTGAAGGGACAGGGGATGGCTACACCTTC.

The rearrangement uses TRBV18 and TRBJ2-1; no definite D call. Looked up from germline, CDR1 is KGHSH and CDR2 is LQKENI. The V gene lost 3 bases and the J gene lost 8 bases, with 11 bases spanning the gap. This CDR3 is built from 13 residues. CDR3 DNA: TGTGCCAGCTCACCGGGAACTGGTTATGAGCAGTTCTTC. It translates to CASSPGTGYEQFF.

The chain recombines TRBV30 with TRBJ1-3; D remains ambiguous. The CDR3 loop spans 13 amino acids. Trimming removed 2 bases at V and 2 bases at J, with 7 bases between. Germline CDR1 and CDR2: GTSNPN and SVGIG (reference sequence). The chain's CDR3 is CAWSLEPGNTIYF. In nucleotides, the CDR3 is TGTGCCTGGAGTTTAGAGCCTGGAAACACCATATATTTT.

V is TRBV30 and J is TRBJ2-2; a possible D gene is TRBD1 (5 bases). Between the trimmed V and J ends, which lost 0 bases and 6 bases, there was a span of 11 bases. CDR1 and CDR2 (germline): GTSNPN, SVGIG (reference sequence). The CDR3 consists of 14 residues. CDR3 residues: CAWSVNRLSGELFF. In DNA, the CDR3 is TGTGCCTGGAGTGTAAACAGGTTGTCCGGGGAGCTGTTTTTT.

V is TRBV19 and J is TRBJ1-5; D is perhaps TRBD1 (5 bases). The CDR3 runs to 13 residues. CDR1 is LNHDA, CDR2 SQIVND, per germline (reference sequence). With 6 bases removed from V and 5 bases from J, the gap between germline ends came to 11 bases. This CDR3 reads CASRGTVHQPQHF. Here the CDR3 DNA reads TGTGCCAGTAGGGGGACGGTTCATCAGCCCCAGCATTTT. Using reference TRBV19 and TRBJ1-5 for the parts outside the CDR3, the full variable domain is DGGITQSPKYLFRKEGQNVTLSCEQNLNHDAMYWYRQDPGQGLRLIYYSQIVNDFQKGDIAEGYSVSREKKESFPLTVTSAQKNPTAFYLCASRGTVHQPQHFGDGTRLSIL.

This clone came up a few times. CDR3 DNA: TGTGCCAGCACTCTGAGCACAGATACGCAGTATTTT. Its protein product is CASTLSTDTQYF. This chain joins TRBV6-1 and TRBJ2-3; no definite D call. The CDR3 loop spans 12 amino acids. Trimming removed 7 bases from V and 0 bases from J, with 5 bases in between. Germline CDR1 reads MNHNS; CDR2 reads SASEGT.

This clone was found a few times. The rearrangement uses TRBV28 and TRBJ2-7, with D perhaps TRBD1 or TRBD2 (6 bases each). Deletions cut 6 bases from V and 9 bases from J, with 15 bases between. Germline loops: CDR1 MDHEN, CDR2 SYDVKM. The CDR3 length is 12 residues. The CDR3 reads CASSQEGGMQYF. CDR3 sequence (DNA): TGTGCCAGCAGCCAGGAGGGGGGTATGCAGTACTTC.

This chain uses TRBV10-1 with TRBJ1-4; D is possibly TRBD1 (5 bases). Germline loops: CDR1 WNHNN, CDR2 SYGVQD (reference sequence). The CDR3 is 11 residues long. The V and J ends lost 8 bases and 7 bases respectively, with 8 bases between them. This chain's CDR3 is CASGTSEKLFF. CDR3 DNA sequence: TGCGCCAGCGGGACGAGTGAAAAACTGTTTTTT.

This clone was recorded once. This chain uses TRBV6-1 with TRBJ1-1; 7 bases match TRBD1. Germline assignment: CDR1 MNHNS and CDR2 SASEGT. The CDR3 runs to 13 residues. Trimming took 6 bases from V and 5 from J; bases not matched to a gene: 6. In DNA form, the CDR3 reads TGTGCCAGCAGGGAGACAGGGCGAACTGAAGCTTTCTTT. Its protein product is CASRETGRTEAFF.

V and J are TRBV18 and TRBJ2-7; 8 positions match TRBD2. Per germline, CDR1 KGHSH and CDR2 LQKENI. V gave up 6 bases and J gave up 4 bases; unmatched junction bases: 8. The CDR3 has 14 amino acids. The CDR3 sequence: CASSPRREVYEQYF. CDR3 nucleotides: TGTGCCAGCTCTCCCCGGCGGGAGGTTTACGAGCAGTACTTC.

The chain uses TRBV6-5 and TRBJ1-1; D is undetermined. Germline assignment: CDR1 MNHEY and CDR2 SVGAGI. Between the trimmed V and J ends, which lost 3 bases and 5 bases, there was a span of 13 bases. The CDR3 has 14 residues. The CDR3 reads CASSYVASLTEAFF. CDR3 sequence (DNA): TGTGCCAGCAGTTATGTAGCAAGTTTGACTGAAGCTTTCTTT.

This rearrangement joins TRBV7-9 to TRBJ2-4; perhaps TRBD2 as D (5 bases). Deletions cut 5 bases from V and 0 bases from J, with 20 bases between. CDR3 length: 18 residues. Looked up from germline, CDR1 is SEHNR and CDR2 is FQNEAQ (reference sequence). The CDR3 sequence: CASSHLPAGILAKNIQYF. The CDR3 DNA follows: TGTGCCAGCAGCCACCTCCCCGCCGGGATCCTAGCCAAAAACATTCAGTACTTC.